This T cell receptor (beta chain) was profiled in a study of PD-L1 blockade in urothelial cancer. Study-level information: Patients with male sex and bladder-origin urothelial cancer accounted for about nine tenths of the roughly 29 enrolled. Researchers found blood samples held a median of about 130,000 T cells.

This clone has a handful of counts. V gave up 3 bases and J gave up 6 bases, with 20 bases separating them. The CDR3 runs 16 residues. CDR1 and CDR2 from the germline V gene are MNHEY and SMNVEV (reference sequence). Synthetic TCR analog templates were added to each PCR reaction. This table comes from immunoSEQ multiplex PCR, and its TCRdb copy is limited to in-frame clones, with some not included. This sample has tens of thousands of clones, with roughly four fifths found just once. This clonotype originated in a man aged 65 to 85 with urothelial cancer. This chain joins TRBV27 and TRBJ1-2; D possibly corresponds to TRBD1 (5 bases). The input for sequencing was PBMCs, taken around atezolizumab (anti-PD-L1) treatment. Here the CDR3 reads CASSFIVWQGLDGYTF. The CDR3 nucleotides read TGTGCCAGCAGTTTCATAGTGTGGCAGGGACTCGATGGCTACACCTTC.